Listed here is a single T cell receptor (beta chain). The CDR3 is 13 residues long. Germline loops: CDR1 SGHRS, CDR2 YFSETQ. With 6 bases removed from V and 0 bases from J, the gap between germline ends came to 10 bases. This sample is drawn from a study of blood T cell repertoires in COVID-19. The table came from immunoSEQ multiplex PCR; TCRdb's copy has only in-frame clones and leaves some out. The sample records about 120,000 clones, 86% being singletons. Patients from Seattle were sampled longitudinally, starting during active infection. The chain combines TRBV5-1 with TRBJ2-7, with D possibly matching TRBD1 (6 bases). The sequence was collected from a woman in her seventies with COVID-19, enrolled during active disease. Sequencing was done on a sample of peripheral blood. CDR3 sequence: CASNRDTSYEQYF. The CDR3 DNA is TGCGCCAGCAACAGGGACACCTCCTACGAGCAGTACTTC.